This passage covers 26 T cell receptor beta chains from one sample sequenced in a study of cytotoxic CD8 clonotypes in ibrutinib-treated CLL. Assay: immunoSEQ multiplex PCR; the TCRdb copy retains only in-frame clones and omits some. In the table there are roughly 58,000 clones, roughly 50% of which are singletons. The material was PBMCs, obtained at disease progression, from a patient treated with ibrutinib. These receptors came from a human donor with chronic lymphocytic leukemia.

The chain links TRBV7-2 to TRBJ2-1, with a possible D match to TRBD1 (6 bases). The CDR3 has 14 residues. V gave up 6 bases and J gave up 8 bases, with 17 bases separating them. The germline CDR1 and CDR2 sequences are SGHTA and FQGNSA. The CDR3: CASRGTGWLDEQFF. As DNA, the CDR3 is TGTGCCAGCAGGGGTACAGGGTGGTTGGATGAGCAGTTCTTC.

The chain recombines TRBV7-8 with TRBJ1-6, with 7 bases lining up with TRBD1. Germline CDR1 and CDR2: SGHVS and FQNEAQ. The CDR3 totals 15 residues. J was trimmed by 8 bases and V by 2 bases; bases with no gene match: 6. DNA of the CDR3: TGTGCCAGCAGCTTATTGGCAGGGGGTGATTCACCCCTCCACTTT. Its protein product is CASSLLAGGDSPLHF.

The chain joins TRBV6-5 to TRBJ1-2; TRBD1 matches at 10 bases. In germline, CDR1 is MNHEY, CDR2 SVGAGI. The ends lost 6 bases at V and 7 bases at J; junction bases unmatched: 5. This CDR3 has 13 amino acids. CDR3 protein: CASSYRTGGGYTF. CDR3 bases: TGTGCCAGCAGCTATCGGACAGGGGGTGGCTACACCTTC.

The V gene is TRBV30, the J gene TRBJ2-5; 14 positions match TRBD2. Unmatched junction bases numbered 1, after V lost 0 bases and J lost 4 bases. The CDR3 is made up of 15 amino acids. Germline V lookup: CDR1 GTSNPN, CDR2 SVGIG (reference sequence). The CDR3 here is CAWSVGTSGRETQYF. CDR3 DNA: TGTGCCTGGAGTGTGGGGACTAGCGGGAGAGAGACCCAGTACTTC.

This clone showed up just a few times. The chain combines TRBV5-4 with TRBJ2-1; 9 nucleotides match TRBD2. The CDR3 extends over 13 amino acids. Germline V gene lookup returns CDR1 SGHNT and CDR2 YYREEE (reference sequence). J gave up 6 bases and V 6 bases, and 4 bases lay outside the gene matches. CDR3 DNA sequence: TGTGCCAGCACGGGACTAGCTATCAATGAGCAGTTCTTC. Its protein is CASTGLAINEQFF.

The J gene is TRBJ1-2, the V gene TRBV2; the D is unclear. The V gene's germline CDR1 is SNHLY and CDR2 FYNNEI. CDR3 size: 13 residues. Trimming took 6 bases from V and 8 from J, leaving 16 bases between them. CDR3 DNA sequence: TGTGCCAGCAGCGACGAAGCACTATGGGGCTACACCTTC. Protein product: CASSDEALWGYTF.

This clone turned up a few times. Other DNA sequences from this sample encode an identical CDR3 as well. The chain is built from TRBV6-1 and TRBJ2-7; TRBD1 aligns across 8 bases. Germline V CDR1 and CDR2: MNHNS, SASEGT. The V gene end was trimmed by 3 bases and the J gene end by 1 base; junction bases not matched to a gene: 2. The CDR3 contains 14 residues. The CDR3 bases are TGTGCCAGCAGTGACGGGACAGGTTCCTACGAGCAGTACTTC. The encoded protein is CASSDGTGSYEQYF.

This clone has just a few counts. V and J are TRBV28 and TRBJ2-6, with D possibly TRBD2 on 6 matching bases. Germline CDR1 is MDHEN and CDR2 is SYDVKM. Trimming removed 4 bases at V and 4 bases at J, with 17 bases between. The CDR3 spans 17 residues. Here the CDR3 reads CASSSLGLAQGANVLTF. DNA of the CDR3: TGTGCCAGCAGTTCCCTTGGGCTAGCGCAGGGGGCCAACGTCCTGACTTTC.

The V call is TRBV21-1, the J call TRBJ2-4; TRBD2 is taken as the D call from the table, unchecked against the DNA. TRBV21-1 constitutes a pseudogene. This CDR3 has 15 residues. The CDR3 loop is CASTPPGEGKNIQYF. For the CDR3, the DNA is TGTGCCAGCACACCACCGGGGGAAGGCAAAAACATTCAGTACTTC.

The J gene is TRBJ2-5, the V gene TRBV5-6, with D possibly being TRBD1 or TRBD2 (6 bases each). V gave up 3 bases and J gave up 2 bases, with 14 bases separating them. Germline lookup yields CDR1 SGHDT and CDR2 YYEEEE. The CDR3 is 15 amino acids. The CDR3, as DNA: TGTGCCAGCAGCTCCAACTGGGGGGCTCAAGAGACCCAGTACTTC. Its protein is CASSSNWGAQETQYF. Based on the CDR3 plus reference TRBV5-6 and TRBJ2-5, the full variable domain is DAGVTQSPTHLIKTRGQQVTLRCSPKSGHDTVSWYQQALGQGPQFIFQYYEEEERQRGNFPDRFSGHQFPNYSSELNVNALLLGDSALYLCASSSNWGAQETQYFGPGTRLLVL.

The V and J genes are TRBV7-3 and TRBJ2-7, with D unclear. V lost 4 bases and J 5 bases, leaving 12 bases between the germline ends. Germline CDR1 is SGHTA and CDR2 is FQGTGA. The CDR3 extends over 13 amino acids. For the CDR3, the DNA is TGTGCCAGCAGCTCGGTCGGTGGGAACGAGCAGTACTTC. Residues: CASSSVGGNEQYF.

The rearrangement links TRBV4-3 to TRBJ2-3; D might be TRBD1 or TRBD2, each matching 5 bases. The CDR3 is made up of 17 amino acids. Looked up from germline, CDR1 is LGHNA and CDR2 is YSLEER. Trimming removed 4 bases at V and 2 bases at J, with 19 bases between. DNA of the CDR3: TGCGCCAGCAGCCCGAACATCGGGACCGCCGTCACAGATACGCAGTATTTT. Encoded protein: CASSPNIGTAVTDTQYF.

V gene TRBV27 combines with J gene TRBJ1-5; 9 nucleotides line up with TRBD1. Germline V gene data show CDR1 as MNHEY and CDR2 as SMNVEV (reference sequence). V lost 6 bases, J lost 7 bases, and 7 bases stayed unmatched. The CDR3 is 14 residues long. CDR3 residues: CASRGQGAGQPQHF. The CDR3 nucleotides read TGTGCCAGCAGGGGACAGGGAGCGGGGCAGCCCCAGCATTTT.

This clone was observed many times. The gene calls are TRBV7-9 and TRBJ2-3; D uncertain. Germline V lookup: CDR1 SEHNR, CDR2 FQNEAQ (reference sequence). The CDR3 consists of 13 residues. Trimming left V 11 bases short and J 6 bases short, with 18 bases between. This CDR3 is CACLSHGQDTQYF. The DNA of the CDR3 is TGTGCCTGCTTAAGCCACGGGCAGGATACGCAGTATTTT.

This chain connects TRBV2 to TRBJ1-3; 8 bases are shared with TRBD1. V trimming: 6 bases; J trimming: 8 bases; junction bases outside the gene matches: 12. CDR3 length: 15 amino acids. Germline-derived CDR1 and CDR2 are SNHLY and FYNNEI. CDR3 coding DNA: TGTGCCAGCAGCCTGGAGACAGGGGTCGGGTACACCATATATTTT. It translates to CASSLETGVGYTIYF.

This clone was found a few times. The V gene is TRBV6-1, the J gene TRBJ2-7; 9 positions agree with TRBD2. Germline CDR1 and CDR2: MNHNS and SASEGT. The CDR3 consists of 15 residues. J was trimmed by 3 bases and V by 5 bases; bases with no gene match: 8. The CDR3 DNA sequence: TGTGCCAGCAGTCGATTAGCGGGGGAGAACTACGAGCAGTACTTC. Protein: CASSRLAGENYEQYF.

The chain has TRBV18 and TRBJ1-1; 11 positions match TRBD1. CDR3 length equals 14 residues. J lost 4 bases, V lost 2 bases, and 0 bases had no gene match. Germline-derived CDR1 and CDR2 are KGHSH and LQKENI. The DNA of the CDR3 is TGTGCCAGCTCACCAGGGACAGGGGGCACTGAAGCTTTCTTT. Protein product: CASSPGTGGTEAFF.

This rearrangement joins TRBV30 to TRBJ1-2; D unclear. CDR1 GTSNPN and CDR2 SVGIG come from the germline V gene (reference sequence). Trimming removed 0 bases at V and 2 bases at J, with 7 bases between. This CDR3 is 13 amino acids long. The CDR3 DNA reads TGTGCCTGGAGTGTTACGGCGAACTATGGCTACACCTTC. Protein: CAWSVTANYGYTF.

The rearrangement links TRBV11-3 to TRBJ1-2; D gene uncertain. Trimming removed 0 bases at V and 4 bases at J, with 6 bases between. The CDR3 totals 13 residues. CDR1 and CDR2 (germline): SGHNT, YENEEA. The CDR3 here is CASSLDVGYGYTF. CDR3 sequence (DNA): TGTGCCAGCAGCTTAGATGTTGGCTATGGCTACACCTTC.

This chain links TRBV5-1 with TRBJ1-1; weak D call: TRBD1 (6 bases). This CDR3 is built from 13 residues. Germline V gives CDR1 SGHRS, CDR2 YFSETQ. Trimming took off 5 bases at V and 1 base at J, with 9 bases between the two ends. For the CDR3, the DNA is TGCGCCAGCAGGTTAGGGGGGAACACTGAAGCTTTCTTT. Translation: CASRLGGNTEAFF.

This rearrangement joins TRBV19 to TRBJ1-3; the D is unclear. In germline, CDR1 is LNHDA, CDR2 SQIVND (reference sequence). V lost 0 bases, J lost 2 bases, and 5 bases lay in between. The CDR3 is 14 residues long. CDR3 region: CASSIDIPGNTIYF. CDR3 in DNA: TGTGCCAGTAGTATAGACATCCCTGGAAACACCATATATTTT.

The CDR3 here is CASSLFNPRVRSNQPQHF. CDR3 sequence (DNA): TGTGCCAGCAGTTTATTTAATCCCAGGGTAAGGAGCAATCAGCCCCAGCATTTT. The rearrangement links TRBV28 to TRBJ1-5; possible D gene TRBD1, 5 bases. The CDR3 loop spans 18 amino acids. Trimming shortened V by 1 base and J by 1 base, and 17 bases separated the two germline ends. Germline CDR1 is MDHEN and CDR2 is SYDVKM. The entire variable domain, with the rest obtained from reference TRBV28 and TRBJ1-5, is as follows: DVKVTQSSRYLVKRTGEKVFLECVQDMDHENMFWYRQDPGLGLRLIYFSYDVKMKEKGDIPEGYSVSREKKERFSLILESASTNQTSMYLCASSLFNPRVRSNQPQHFGDGTRLSIL.

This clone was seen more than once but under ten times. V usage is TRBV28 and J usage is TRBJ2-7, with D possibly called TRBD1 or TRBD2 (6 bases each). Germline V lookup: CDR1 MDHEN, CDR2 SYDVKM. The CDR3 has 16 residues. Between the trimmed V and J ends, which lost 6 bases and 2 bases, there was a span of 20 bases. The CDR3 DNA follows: TGTGCCAGCAGCCGTCCCGGGACGGGGGCCACCTACGAGCAGTACTTC. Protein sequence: CASSRPGTGATYEQYF.

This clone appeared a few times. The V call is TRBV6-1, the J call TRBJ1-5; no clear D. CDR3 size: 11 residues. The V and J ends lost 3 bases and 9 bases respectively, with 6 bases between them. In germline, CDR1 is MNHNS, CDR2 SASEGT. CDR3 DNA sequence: TGTGCCAGCAGTGATTCGGTGCCCCAGCATTTT. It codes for CASSDSVPQHF.

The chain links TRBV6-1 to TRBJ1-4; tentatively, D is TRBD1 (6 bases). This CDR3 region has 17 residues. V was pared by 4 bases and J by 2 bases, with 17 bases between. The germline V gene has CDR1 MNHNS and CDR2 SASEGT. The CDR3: CASSGQAGAGTNEKLFF. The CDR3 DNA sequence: TGTGCCAGCAGTGGCCAGGCAGGGGCAGGGACTAATGAAAAACTGTTTTTT.

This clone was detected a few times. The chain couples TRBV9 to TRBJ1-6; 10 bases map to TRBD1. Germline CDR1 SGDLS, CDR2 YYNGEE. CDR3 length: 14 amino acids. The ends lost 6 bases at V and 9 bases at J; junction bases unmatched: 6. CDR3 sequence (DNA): TGTGCCAGCACCCACGGGACAGGGGTTTCACCCCTCCACTTT. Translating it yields CASTHGTGVSPLHF.